This entry lists 14 T cell receptor beta chains sequenced from one sample in a study of cytomegalovirus exposure and HLA in healthy donors. TCRdb keeps only in-frame clones here, not all; method: immunoSEQ multiplex PCR. The repertoire includes approximately 100,000 clones, roughly 90% of them detected once, and about 2% sits in the top ten. The sequencing sample was made of PBMCs. The receptors originated from a woman under 30 in good health and CMV-seronegative.

This clone appeared once. The rearrangement links TRBV28 to TRBJ2-7; 10 bases line up with TRBD2. V lost 6 bases to trimming and J lost 4 bases; unmatched junction nucleotides: 12. Looked up from germline, CDR1 is MDHEN and CDR2 is SYDVKM. This CDR3 spans 16 amino acids. The DNA of the CDR3 is TGTGCCAGCAGCCGACCGGGGGCTAGCGGGAGTTACGAGCAGTACTTC. It yields the protein CASSRPGASGSYEQYF.

The chain combines TRBV7-9 with TRBJ2-5; 8 bases agree with TRBD1. The CDR3 is 14 residues long. Germline CDR1 SEHNR, CDR2 FQNEAQ (reference sequence). J lost 5 bases, V lost 1 base, and 3 bases had no gene match. The CDR3 is CASSLGTGYETQYF. As DNA, the CDR3 is TGTGCCAGCAGCTTAGGGACAGGGTACGAGACCCAGTACTTC.

The genes are TRBV2 and TRBJ2-7; D is perhaps TRBD1 (5 bases). This CDR3 comprises 13 residues. V dropped 5 bases and J dropped 9 bases, with 17 bases sitting between them. Germline V CDR1 and CDR2: SNHLY, FYNNEI. The CDR3 nucleotides read TGTGCCAGCAGTAAATACGACAGTCTCGGGCAGTACTTC. It specifies CASSKYDSLGQYF. The full variable domain, rest sourced from reference TRBV2 and TRBJ2-7, is EPEVTQTPSHQVTQMGQEVILRCVPISNHLYFYWYRQILGQKVEFLVSFYNNEISEKSEIFDDQFSVERPDGSNFTLKIRSTKLEDSAMYFCASSKYDSLGQYFGPGTRLTVT.

This clone was seen once. The rearrangement links TRBV6-5 to TRBJ1-2, with 10 bases identical to TRBD1. CDR1 MNHEY and CDR2 SVGAGI come from the germline V gene. Losses at the gene ends were 5 bases for V and 7 bases for J; bases not matched to a gene: 4. The CDR3 has 13 amino acids. Here the CDR3 DNA reads TGTGCCAGCAGTCGGGACAGGGGATTTGGCTACACCTTC. Translation: CASSRDRGFGYTF.

The V and J genes are TRBV28 and TRBJ2-7; TRBD1 agrees at 10 bases. Per germline, CDR1 MDHEN and CDR2 SYDVKM. This CDR3 is built from 14 residues. J lost 4 bases, V lost 2 bases, and 2 bases had no gene match. The CDR3 sequence is CASSLRTGGYEQYF. The CDR3 bases are TGTGCCAGCAGTTTAAGGACAGGGGGTTACGAGCAGTACTTC.

This sequence joins TRBV28 and TRBJ1-4; possibly TRBD1 for D (6 bases). Between the trimmed V and J ends, which lost 3 bases and 8 bases, there was a span of 16 bases. The CDR3 is 15 amino acids. Germline-derived CDR1 and CDR2 are MDHEN and SYDVKM. CDR3 loop: CASSFGTGIEEKLFF. The CDR3 coding sequence is TGTGCCAGCAGTTTCGGAACAGGGATCGAGGAAAAACTGTTTTTT.

The chain links TRBV7-9 to TRBJ1-1; D is ambiguous. Trimming stripped 7 bases from V and 4 bases from J, with 13 bases between. This CDR3 contains 13 residues. In germline, CDR1 is SEHNR, CDR2 FQNEAQ (reference sequence). CDR3 residues: CASTQLRGTEAFF. The CDR3 DNA reads as TGTGCCAGCACCCAACTGCGAGGCACTGAAGCTTTCTTT.

The chain links TRBV5-1 to TRBJ1-1, with a tentative D call TRBD1 (5 bases). The CDR3 spans 14 residues. Germline V gene lookup returns CDR1 SGHRS and CDR2 YFSETQ. V lost 1 base and J lost 3, with 10 bases in between. The CDR3 protein is CASSLTGWDTEAFF. The CDR3 nucleotides are TGCGCCAGCAGCTTGACAGGATGGGACACTGAAGCTTTCTTT. Full variable domain (remainder filled in from reference TRBV5-1 and TRBJ1-1): KAGVTQTPRYLIKTRGQQVTLSCSPISGHRSVSWYQQTPGQGLQFLFEYFSETQRNKGNFPGRFSGRQFSNSRSEMNVSTLELGDSALYLCASSLTGWDTEAFFGQGTRLTVV.

The gene calls are TRBV9 and TRBJ2-7; possible D gene TRBD1, 5 bases. This CDR3 comprises 16 residues. From germline, CDR1 is SGDLS and CDR2 YYNGEE. V gave up 4 bases and J gave up 7 bases, with 24 bases separating them. The CDR3 DNA sequence: TGTGCCAGCAGCTATGATATCGGTCAGGGTTGGTCTGAGCAGTACTTC. Translating gives CASSYDIGQGWSEQYF.

The chain has TRBV4-3 and TRBJ1-2, with D tentatively TRBD1 (6 bases). The CDR3 runs 15 residues. Germline values: CDR1 LGHNA, CDR2 YSLEER. Between the trimmed V and J ends, which lost 2 bases and 4 bases, there was a span of 14 bases. CDR3 coding DNA: TGCGCCAGCAGCCAAACTTTCAGGACAGTCTATGGCTACACCTTC. Protein sequence: CASSQTFRTVYGYTF.

The V call is TRBV29-1, the J call TRBJ2-2; D is perhaps TRBD2 (5 bases). The V gene's germline CDR1 is SQVTM and CDR2 ANQGSEA. This CDR3 has 14 residues. The ends were cut back, 3 bases at V and 5 bases at J, with 13 bases in the middle. The CDR3 DNA is TGCAGCGTTGACCCGAACACGGGGACCGGGGAGCTGTTTTTT. Translated: CSVDPNTGTGELFF.

V gene TRBV28 combines with J gene TRBJ2-6; TRBD1 is a possible D gene (5 bases). The CDR3 covers 17 residues. Between the trimmed V and J ends, which lost 4 bases and 0 bases, there was a span of 13 bases. CDR1 and CDR2 (germline): MDHEN, SYDVKM. CDR3 sequence (DNA): TGTGCCAGCAGTTCCCCTTATAGGGGCTCTGGGGCCAACGTCCTGACTTTC. This codes for CASSSPYRGSGANVLTF.

For this clone: Other DNA variants within this sample encode the same CDR3. V and J are TRBV28 and TRBJ2-2; D is unclear. The CDR3 length is 12 residues. The germline CDR1 and CDR2 sequences are MDHEN and SYDVKM. Between the trimmed V and J ends, which lost 5 bases and 4 bases, there was a span of 5 bases. The CDR3 DNA is TGTGCCAGCAGTCTGTCCACCGGGGAGCTGTTTTTT. Amino acid sequence: CASSLSTGELFF.

The chain couples TRBV10-1 to TRBJ2-1; a possible D gene is TRBD1 (5 bases). V was cut by 2 bases and J by 3 bases, with 23 bases left in between. The CDR3 is made up of 19 amino acids. Per the germline V gene, CDR1 is WNHNN and CDR2 is SYGVQD (reference sequence). As DNA, the CDR3 is TGCGCCAGCAGTGAGAGGTGGGGCCTACTCATCCCCCACTACAATGAGCAGTTCTTC. It codes for CASSERWGLLIPHYNEQFF.